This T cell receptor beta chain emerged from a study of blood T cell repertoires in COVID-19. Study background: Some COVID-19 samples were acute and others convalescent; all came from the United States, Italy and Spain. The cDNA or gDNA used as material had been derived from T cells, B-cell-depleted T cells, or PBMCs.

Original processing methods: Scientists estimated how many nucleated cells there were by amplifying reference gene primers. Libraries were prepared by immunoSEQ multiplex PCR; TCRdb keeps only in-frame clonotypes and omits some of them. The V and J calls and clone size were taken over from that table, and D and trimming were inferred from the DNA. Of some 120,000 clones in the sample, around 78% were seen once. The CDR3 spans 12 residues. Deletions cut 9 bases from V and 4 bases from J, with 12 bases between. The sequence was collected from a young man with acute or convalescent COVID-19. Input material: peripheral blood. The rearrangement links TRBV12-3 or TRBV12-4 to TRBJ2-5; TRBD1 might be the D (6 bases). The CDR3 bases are TGTGCCAGTTCCCCAGGGGTAGAGACCCAGTACTTC. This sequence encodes CASSPGVETQYF.